These 5 T cell receptor beta chains originate from one sample sequenced in a study of identical twins. TCRdb passed the 5' RACE reads through MiXCR, listing each CDR3 protein once. Of under 900,000 distinct CDR3 sequences detected, over 15% appear once; the ten largest clones hold around 12%. These data were likewise used in another study, on T cells expressing NK-cell markers.

Sequencing used PBMCs. These TCRs come from a woman aged 18-35 years in good health.

This chain connects TRBV30 to TRBJ1-5, with D unclear. This CDR3 has 14 residues. The V end lost 1 base, the J end lost 3 bases, and 10 bases lay between the germline ends. Germline V lookup: CDR1 GTSNPN, CDR2 SVGIG (reference sequence). CDR3 bases: TGTGCCTGGAGTGCCCCTCCGTACAATCAGCCCCAGCATTTT. It yields the protein CAWSAPPYNQPQHF.

This clonotype was observed a handful of times. The chain employs TRBV12-5 and TRBJ2-7; D is unresolved. This CDR3 region has 11 residues. The V end lost 5 bases, the J end lost 6 bases, and 8 bases lay between the germline ends. Germline values: CDR1 LGHNT, CDR2 FRNRAP. CDR3 coding DNA: TGTGCTAGTGGTCTCCTCCTCGAGCAGTACTTC. It encodes CASGLLLEQYF.

V usage is TRBV12-3 or TRBV12-4 and J usage is TRBJ2-3; no clear D. The CDR3 extends over 13 amino acids. V gave up 7 bases and J gave up 0 bases, with 8 bases separating them. Written as DNA, the CDR3 is TGTGCCAGCACCCCACAGAGCACAGATACGCAGTATTTT. Encoded protein: CASTPQSTDTQYF.

The J gene is TRBJ2-4, the V gene TRBV5-1, with D uncertain. The CDR3 has 16 amino acids. V lost 0 bases and J lost 0, with 10 bases in between. Germline values: CDR1 SGHRS, CDR2 YFSETQ. As DNA, the CDR3 is TGCGCCAGCAGCTTGGGGGCAGTTCTAGCCAAAAACATTCAGTACTTC. Translation: CASSLGAVLAKNIQYF.

On this clonotype itself: An end of the junction does not agree with germline; a read error may underlie this. This chain joins TRBV3-1 and TRBJ2-5; D possibly corresponds to TRBD1 (6 bases). Germline V gene sequence: CDR1 LGHDT, CDR2 YNNKEL (reference sequence). This CDR3 comprises 14 residues. The CDR3 sequence: CASSPTGQVPGGHF. In DNA form, the CDR3 reads TGTGCCAGCAGCCCCACGGGACAAGTTCCGGGTGGGCACTTC.